This TCR beta chain was recorded in a study of blood T cell repertoires in COVID-19. Study-level information: Italy, Spain and the United States were the sources of the convalescent and acute COVID-19 samples.

Trimming pared 5 bases from V and 11 bases from J, leaving 13 bases between. The CDR3 has 12 residues. The germline gives CDR1 SGHTA, CDR2 FQGNSA. This study enrolled people aged about 18 to 100 from around 25 US geographic areas. Assignment of participants to cohorts was predicated upon participant-reported clinical history. Original handling: Estimation of nucleated cell counts relied on the amplification of reference gene primers. The table came from immunoSEQ multiplex PCR; TCRdb's copy has only in-frame clones and leaves some out. V and J calls and clone size are given by that table; D and trimming were obtained from the DNA. The sample yields 250,000 or so clones, around 89% seen once.

This clonotype was obtained from a woman between 35 and 50 years old with acute COVID-19. The chain combines TRBV7-2 with TRBJ1-5; D unresolved. Source material: PBMCs or T cells enriched from blood (not recorded which). The CDR3 nucleotides read TGTGCCAGCAGCCCCGGAATCGGGGCCCAGCATTTT. Translation gives CASSPGIGAQHF.